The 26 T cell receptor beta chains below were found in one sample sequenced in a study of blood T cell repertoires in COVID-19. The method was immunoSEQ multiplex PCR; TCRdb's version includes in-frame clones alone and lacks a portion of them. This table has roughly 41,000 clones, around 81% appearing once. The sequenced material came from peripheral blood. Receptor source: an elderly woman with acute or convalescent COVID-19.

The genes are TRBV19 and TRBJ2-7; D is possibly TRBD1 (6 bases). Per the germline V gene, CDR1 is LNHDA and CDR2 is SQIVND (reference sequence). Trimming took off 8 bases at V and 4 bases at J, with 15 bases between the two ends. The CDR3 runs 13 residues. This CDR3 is CASSPGHAYEQYF. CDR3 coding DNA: TGTGCCAGTTCACCGGGACACGCGTACGAGCAGTACTTC.

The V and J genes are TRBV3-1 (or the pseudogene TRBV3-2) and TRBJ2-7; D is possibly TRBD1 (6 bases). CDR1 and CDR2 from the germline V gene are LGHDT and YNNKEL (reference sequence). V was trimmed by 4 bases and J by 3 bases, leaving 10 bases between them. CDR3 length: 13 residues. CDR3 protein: CASSPWDNYEQYF. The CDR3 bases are TGTGCCAGCAGCCCGTGGGACAACTACGAGCAGTACTTC.

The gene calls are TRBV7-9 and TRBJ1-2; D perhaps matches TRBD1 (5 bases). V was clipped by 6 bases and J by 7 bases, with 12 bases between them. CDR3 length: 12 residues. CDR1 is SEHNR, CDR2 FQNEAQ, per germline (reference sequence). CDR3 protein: CASSSPGFGYTF. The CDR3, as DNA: TGTGCCAGCAGTTCACCAGGGTTTGGCTACACCTTC.

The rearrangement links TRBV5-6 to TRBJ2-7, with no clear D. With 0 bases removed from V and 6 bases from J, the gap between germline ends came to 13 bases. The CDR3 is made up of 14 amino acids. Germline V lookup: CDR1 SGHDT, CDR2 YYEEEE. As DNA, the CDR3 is TGTGCCAGCAGCTTGGAACAGTTTAGTCGCGAGCAGTACTTC. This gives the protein CASSLEQFSREQYF.

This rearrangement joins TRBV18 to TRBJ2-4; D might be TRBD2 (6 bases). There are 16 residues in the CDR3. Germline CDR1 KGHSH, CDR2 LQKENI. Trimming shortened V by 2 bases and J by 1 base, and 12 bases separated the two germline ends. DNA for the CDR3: TGTGCCAGCTCACCAAGAGGAGGGCAGGCCAAAAACATTCAGTACTTC. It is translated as CASSPRGGQAKNIQYF.

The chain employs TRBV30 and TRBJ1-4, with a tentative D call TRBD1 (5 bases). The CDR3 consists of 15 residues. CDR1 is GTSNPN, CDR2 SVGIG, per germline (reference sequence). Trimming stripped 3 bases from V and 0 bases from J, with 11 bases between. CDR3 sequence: CAWSASGATNEKLFF. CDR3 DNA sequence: TGTGCCTGGAGCGCCTCGGGGGCAACTAATGAAAAACTGTTTTTT.

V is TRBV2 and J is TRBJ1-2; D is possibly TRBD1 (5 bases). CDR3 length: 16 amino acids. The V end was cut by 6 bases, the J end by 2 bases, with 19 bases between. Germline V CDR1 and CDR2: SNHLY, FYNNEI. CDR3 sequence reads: CASRGGSGFGNYGYTF. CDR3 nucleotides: TGTGCCAGCAGGGGGGGAAGCGGCTTCGGGAACTATGGCTACACCTTC.

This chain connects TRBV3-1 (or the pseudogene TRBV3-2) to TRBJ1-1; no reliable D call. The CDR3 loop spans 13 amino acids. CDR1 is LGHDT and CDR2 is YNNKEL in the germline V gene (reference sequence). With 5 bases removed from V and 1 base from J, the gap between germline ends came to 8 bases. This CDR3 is CASSITANTEAFF. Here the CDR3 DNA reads TGTGCCAGCAGCATCACAGCGAACACTGAAGCTTTCTTT.

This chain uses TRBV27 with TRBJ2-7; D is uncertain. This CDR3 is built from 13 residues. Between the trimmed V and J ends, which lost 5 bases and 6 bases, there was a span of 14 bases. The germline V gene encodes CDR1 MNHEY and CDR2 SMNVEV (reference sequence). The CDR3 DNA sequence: TGTGCCAGCAGTCCCGCAGAAAGGAGCGAGCAGTACTTC. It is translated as CASSPAERSEQYF.

For the CDR3, the DNA is TGCGCCAGCAGTCATTCCCGACAGGAATGGACTGAAGCTTTCTTT. Translated, it gives CASSHSRQEWTEAFF. The chain has TRBV23-1 and TRBJ1-1; the D gene is possibly TRBD1 (6 bases). TRBV23-1 is known as an ORF, though its function is uncertain. The CDR3 totals 15 residues. V was cut by 3 bases and J by 5 bases, with 16 bases left in between.

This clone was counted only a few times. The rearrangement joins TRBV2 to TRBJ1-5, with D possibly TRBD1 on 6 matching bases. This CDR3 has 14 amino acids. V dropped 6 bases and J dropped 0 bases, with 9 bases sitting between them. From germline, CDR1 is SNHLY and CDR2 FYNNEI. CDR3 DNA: TGTGCCAGCAGCGACAGGCATAGCAATCAGCCCCAGCATTTT. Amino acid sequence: CASSDRHSNQPQHF. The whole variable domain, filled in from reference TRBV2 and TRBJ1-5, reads EPEVTQTPSHQVTQMGQEVILRCVPISNHLYFYWYRQILGQKVEFLVSFYNNEISEKSEIFDDQFSVERPDGSNFTLKIRSTKLEDSAMYFCASSDRHSNQPQHFGDGTRLSIL.

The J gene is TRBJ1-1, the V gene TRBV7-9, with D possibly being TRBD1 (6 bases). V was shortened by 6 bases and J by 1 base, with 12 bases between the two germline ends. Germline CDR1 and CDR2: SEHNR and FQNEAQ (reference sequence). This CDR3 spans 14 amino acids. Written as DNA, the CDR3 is TGTGCCAGCAGTCAGGGGCTTAAGAACACTGAAGCTTTCTTT. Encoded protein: CASSQGLKNTEAFF. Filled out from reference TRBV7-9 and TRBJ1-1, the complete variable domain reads DTGVSQNPRHKITKRGQNVTFRCDPISEHNRLYWYRQTLGQGPEFLTYFQNEAQLEKSRLLSDRFSAERPKGSFSTLEIQRTEQGDSAMYLCASSQGLKNTEAFFGQGTRLTVV.

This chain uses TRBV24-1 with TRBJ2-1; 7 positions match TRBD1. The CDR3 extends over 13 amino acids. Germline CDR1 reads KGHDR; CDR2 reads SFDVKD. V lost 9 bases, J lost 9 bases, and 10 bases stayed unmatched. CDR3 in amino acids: CATSRQGRGEQFF. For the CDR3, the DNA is TGTGCCACCTCGAGACAGGGAAGGGGTGAGCAGTTCTTC.

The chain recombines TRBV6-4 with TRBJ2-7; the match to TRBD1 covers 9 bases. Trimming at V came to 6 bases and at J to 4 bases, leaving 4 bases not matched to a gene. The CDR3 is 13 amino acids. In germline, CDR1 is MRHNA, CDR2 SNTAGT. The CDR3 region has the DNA TGTGCCAGCAGGAGGGACAGGGTTTACGAGCAGTACTTC. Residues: CASRRDRVYEQYF.

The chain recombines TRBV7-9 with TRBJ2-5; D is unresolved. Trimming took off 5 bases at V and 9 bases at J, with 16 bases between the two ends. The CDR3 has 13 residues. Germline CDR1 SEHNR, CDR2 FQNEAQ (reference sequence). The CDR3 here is CASSLPPPPAQYF. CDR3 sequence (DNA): TGTGCCAGCAGCCTCCCCCCTCCGCCGGCCCAGTACTTC.

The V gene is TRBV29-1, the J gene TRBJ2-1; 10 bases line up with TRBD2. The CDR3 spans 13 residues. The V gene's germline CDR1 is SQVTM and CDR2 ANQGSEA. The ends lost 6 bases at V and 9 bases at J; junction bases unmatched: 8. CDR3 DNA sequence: TGCAGCGTCCGACGACTAGCGGGTGGTGAGCAGTTCTTC. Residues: CSVRRLAGGEQFF.

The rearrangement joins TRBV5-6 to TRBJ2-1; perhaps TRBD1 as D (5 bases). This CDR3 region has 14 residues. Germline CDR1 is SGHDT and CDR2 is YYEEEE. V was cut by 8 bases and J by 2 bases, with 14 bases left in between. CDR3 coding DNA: TGTGCCAGTACCTTCAGGGCCACCTACAATGAGCAGTTCTTC. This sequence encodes CASTFRATYNEQFF.

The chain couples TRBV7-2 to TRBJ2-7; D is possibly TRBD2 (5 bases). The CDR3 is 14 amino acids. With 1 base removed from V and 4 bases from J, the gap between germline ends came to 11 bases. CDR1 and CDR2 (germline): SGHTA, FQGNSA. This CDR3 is CASSLGGMGYEQYF. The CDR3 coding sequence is TGTGCCAGCAGCTTAGGAGGGATGGGGTACGAGCAGTACTTC.

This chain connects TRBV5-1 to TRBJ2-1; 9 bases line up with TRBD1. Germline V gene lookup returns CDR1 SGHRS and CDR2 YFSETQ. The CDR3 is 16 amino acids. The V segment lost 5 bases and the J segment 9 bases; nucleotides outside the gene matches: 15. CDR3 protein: CASSSSGQGYGGEQFF. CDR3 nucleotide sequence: TGCGCCAGCAGTTCATCGGGACAGGGATATGGAGGTGAGCAGTTCTTC.

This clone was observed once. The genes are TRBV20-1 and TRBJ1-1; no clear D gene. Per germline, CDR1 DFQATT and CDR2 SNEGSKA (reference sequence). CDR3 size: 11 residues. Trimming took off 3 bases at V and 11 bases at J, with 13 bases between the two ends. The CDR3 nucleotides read TGCAGTGCTAGGAACGAGAGGTGGGCTTTCTTT. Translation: CSARNERWAFF.

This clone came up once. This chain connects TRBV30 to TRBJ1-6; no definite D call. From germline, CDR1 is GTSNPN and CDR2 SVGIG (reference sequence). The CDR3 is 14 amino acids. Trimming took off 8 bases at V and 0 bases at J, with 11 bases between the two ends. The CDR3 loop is CALTTGSYNSPLHF. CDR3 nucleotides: TGTGCCCTCACGACGGGCTCCTATAATTCACCCCTCCACTTT.

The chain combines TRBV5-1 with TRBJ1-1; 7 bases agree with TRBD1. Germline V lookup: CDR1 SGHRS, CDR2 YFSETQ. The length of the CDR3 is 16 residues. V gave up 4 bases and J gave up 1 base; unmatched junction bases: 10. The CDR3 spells CASSTTGSTTNTEAFF. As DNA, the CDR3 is TGCGCCAGCAGCACGACAGGGTCGACTACGAACACTGAAGCTTTCTTT.

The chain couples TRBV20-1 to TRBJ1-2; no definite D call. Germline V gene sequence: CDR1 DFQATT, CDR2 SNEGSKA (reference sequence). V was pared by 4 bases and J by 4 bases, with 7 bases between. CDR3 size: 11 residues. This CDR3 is CSATGSYGYTF. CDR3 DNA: TGCAGTGCTACAGGCTCCTATGGCTACACCTTC.

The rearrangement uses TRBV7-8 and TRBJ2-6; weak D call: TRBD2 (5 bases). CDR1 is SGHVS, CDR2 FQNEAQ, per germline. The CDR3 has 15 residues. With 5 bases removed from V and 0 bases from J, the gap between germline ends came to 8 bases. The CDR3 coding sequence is TGTGCCAGCAGCCGAGGGAGCTCTGGGGCCAACGTCCTGACTTTC. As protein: CASSRGSSGANVLTF.

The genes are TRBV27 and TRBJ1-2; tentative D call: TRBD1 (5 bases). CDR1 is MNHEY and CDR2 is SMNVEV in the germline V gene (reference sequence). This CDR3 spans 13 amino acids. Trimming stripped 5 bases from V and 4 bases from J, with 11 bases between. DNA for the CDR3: TGTGCCAGCAGTCTGGGACTCCTCTATGGCTACACCTTC. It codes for CASSLGLLYGYTF.

CDR3 amino acids: CAWRQGSGLKQFF. For the CDR3, the DNA is TGTGCCTGGAGGCAGGGGAGTGGATTAAAGCAGTTCTTC. V usage is TRBV30 and J usage is TRBJ2-1; perhaps TRBD1 as D (6 bases). Germline V lookup: CDR1 GTSNPN, CDR2 SVGIG (reference sequence). There are 13 residues in the CDR3. V lost 3 bases and J 11 bases, leaving 17 bases between the germline ends.